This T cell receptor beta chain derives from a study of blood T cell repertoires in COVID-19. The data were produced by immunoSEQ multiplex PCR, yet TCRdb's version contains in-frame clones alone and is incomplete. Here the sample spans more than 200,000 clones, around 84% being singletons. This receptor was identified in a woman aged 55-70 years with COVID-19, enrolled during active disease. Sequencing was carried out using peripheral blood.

The CDR3 coding sequence is TGTGCCAGCATGTCAGGGTTTGATTCACCCCTCCACTTT. Its protein is CASMSGFDSPLHF. This chain joins TRBV2 and TRBJ1-6, with a tentative D call TRBD1 (5 bases). The CDR3 has 13 amino acids. Germline lookup yields CDR1 SNHLY and CDR2 FYNNEI. Trimming removed 7 bases from V and 8 bases from J, with 12 bases in between.